The 31 T cell receptor beta chains below were found in one sample sequenced in a study of blood T cell repertoires in COVID-19. The method was immunoSEQ multiplex PCR; TCRdb's version includes in-frame clones alone and lacks a portion of them. The top ten clones hold roughly 3.3% of a sample with a few hundred thousand clones, around 89% of them seen once. Sequencing used peripheral blood. The receptors were gathered from a middle-aged woman with acute or convalescent COVID-19.

The rearrangement joins TRBV6-6 to TRBJ2-5, with D maybe TRBD2 (5 bases). V lost 8 bases and J 2 bases, leaving 9 bases between the germline ends. Germline values: CDR1 MNHNY, CDR2 SVGAGI (reference sequence). The CDR3 consists of 12 residues. DNA of the CDR3: TGTGCCAGCGCGGGCCCACAAGAGACCCAGTACTTC. Its translation is CASAGPQETQYF.

The chain employs TRBV3-1 (or the pseudogene TRBV3-2) and TRBJ1-4; 7 bases fit TRBD1. This CDR3 region has 14 residues. Germline assignment: CDR1 LGHDT and CDR2 YNNKEL (reference sequence). V was pared by 4 bases and J by 3 bases, with 2 bases of the junction left unmatched. DNA for the CDR3: TGTGCCAGCAGCCGACAGGGCTCTAATGAAAAACTGTTTTTT. Its translation: CASSRQGSNEKLFF.

V is TRBV5-4 and J is TRBJ1-2, with D tentatively TRBD1 (6 bases). This CDR3 is built from 13 residues. V was trimmed by 1 base and J by 6 bases, leaving 10 bases between them. Germline CDR1 SGHNT, CDR2 YYREEE (reference sequence). This CDR3 is CASSLQAGDGYTF. The CDR3 DNA sequence: TGTGCCAGCAGCTTGCAGGCAGGGGATGGCTACACCTTC.

The chain uses TRBV4-2 and TRBJ2-1; 9 bases are a match to TRBD2. Trimming took 6 bases from V and 4 from J; bases not matched to a gene: 10. CDR1 LGHNA and CDR2 YNFKEQ come from the germline V gene. The CDR3 is 16 amino acids. The DNA of the CDR3 is TGTGCCAGCAGACTGAATAGCGGGGGTGGATACAATGAGCAGTTCTTC. It codes for CASRLNSGGGYNEQFF.

The chain recombines TRBV4-1 with TRBJ1-3; 8 bases map to TRBD1. This CDR3 spans 17 amino acids. CDR1 MGHRA and CDR2 YSYEKL come from the germline V gene. V was clipped by 3 bases and J by 10 bases; unmatched bases: 17. CDR3 sequence: CASSQALRGPLLRTIYF. DNA for the CDR3: TGCGCCAGCAGCCAGGCCCTCAGGGGGCCGTTGCTAAGGACCATATATTTT.

The V gene is TRBV4-2, the J gene TRBJ2-4; unclear D gene. The CDR3 runs 16 residues. The V end was cut by 0 bases, the J end by 0 bases, with 9 bases between. Germline lookup yields CDR1 LGHNA and CDR2 YNFKEQ. CDR3 loop: CASSQDLTTAKNIQYF. DNA of the CDR3: TGTGCCAGCAGCCAAGATTTAACTACAGCCAAAAACATTCAGTACTTC.

The chain joins TRBV6-2 or TRBV6-3 to TRBJ1-3, with D possibly matching TRBD1 (5 bases). This CDR3 is 15 amino acids long. With 5 bases removed from V and 0 bases from J, the gap between germline ends came to 11 bases. Looked up from germline, CDR1 is MNHEY and CDR2 is SVGEGT. The CDR3 DNA sequence: TGTGCCAGCAGTGGGACTTTCAGCTCTGGAAACACCATATATTTT. It yields the protein CASSGTFSSGNTIYF.

This clone was counted once. The J gene is TRBJ1-3, the V gene TRBV19, with TRBD1 matching over 8 bases. After removal of 6 bases from V and 0 bases from J, the junction contained 4 bases not matched to a gene. The CDR3 is 15 amino acids. The germline gives CDR1 LNHDA, CDR2 SQIVND (reference sequence). In DNA, the CDR3 is TGTGCCAGTAGCTACAGGGGGAACTCTGGAAACACCATATATTTT. This gives the protein CASSYRGNSGNTIYF.

The rearrangement uses TRBV2 and TRBJ1-1, with D possibly being TRBD1 (5 bases). Germline loops: CDR1 SNHLY, CDR2 FYNNEI. The CDR3 spans 15 residues. The V end lost 6 bases, the J end lost 1 base, and 15 bases lay between the germline ends. In DNA, the CDR3 is TGTGCCAGCAGGGGTATCGTTAGGGGGAACACTGAAGCTTTCTTT. Translated, it gives CASRGIVRGNTEAFF.

This clone appeared a single time. The chain combines TRBV3-1 (or the pseudogene TRBV3-2) with TRBJ1-1; D gene unclear. The CDR3 spans 14 residues. V dropped 4 bases and J dropped 4 bases, with 13 bases sitting between them. Germline CDR1 reads LGHDT; CDR2 reads YNNKEL (reference sequence). The CDR3 is CASSPAQRGTEAFF. CDR3 nucleotides: TGTGCCAGCAGCCCGGCCCAACGAGGCACTGAAGCTTTCTTT.

This chain connects TRBV3-1 (or the pseudogene TRBV3-2) to TRBJ2-2; 9 bases line up with TRBD2. The CDR3 extends over 13 amino acids. The germline V gene encodes CDR1 LGHDT and CDR2 YNNKEL (reference sequence). The V and J ends lost 2 bases and 8 bases, in that order; junction bases with no gene match: 0. CDR3: CASSQLAGGELFF. The CDR3 DNA reads TGTGCCAGCAGCCAACTAGCGGGGGGGGAGCTGTTTTTT.

The chain is built from TRBV7-6 and TRBJ2-1; possibly TRBD2 for D (7 bases). Germline CDR1 SGHVS, CDR2 FNYEAQ. The CDR3 consists of 13 residues. V lost 5 bases and J lost 5, with 10 bases in between. As DNA, the CDR3 is TGTGCCAGCAGCCGGGGGGCGGACAATGAGCAGTTCTTC. This gives the protein CASSRGADNEQFF.

The chain carries TRBV7-2 and TRBJ1-2; 12 nucleotides agree with TRBD1. V gave up 5 bases and J gave up 4 bases; unmatched junction bases: 8. The CDR3 is made up of 16 amino acids. Germline CDR1 SGHTA, CDR2 FQGNSA. CDR3 in DNA: TGTGCCAGCAGCCCCGGGACAGGGGGCGAGGGCTATGGCTACACCTTC. It translates to CASSPGTGGEGYGYTF.

Regarding this clone: The same CDR3 is also encoded by other DNA sequences in this sample. This chain connects TRBV4-1 to TRBJ1-3; maybe TRBD1 (6 bases). V was clipped by 1 base and J by 1 base, with 8 bases between them. The CDR3 has 15 amino acids. The germline V gene has CDR1 MGHRA and CDR2 YSYEKL. The CDR3 DNA reads TGCGCCAGCAGCCAAGGAGGGGGTTCTGGAAACACCATATATTTT. Protein product: CASSQGGGSGNTIYF.

The CDR3 bases are TGCAGCTCCCTGACAGGGGCCTATGGCTACACCTTC. Protein product: CSSLTGAYGYTF. The V call is TRBV29-1, the J call TRBJ1-2; 8 bases agree with TRBD1. This CDR3 spans 12 amino acids. CDR1 is SQVTM, CDR2 ANQGSEA, per germline. V lost 8 bases and J lost 4; bases outside the gene matches: 6.

The rearrangement uses TRBV24-1 and TRBJ1-2, with unresolved D. The CDR3 loop spans 14 amino acids. V was cut by 2 bases and J by 5 bases, with 11 bases left in between. CDR1 and CDR2 (germline): KGHDR, SFDVKD. The CDR3 spells CATSDSAGRYGYTF. The CDR3 nucleotides are TGTGCCACCAGTGATTCGGCGGGCCGGTATGGCTACACCTTC.

This clone was seen only once. This chain connects TRBV5-5 to TRBJ1-3; D perhaps matches TRBD1 (6 bases). V lost 3 bases and J lost 1, with 17 bases in between. The CDR3 is 17 residues long. CDR1 is SGHKS, CDR2 YYEKEE, per germline (reference sequence). CDR3 region: CASSYSPGTSSGNTIYF. Here the CDR3 DNA reads TGTGCCAGCAGCTATTCTCCCGGGACAAGTTCTGGAAACACCATATATTTT.

Only a few counts were recorded for this clone. This chain connects TRBV6-5 to TRBJ1-2; TRBD1 matches at 8 bases. Germline V gives CDR1 MNHEY, CDR2 SVGAGI. The CDR3 is 15 residues long. V trimming: 2 bases; J trimming: 8 bases; junction bases outside the gene matches: 10. The CDR3 reads CASSYPARGQRGYTF. CDR3 coding DNA: TGTGCCAGCAGTTACCCTGCCAGGGGGCAAAGGGGCTACACCTTC.

The CDR3 here is CASSLEGQAGYEKLFF. The CDR3 nucleotides read TGCGCCAGCAGCTTAGAAGGACAGGCGGGATATGAAAAACTGTTTTTT. The chain uses TRBV5-1 and TRBJ1-4; 7 bases match TRBD1. CDR1 and CDR2 (germline): SGHRS, YFSETQ. The CDR3 is 16 amino acids. With V trimmed by 2 bases and J by 6 bases, 10 bases remained unmatched.

The gene calls are TRBV5-1 and TRBJ1-1; D perhaps matches TRBD1 (5 bases). Trimming took off 2 bases at V and 1 base at J, with 6 bases between the two ends. The CDR3 loop spans 13 amino acids. Germline CDR1 and CDR2: SGHRS and YFSETQ. This chain's CDR3 is CASSFTGNTEAFF. CDR3 coding DNA: TGCGCCAGCAGCTTTACAGGGAACACTGAAGCTTTCTTT.

This clone turned up a few times. The V gene is TRBV6-5, the J gene TRBJ1-6; no definite D call. This CDR3 contains 15 residues. V was shortened by 0 bases and J by 9 bases, with 12 bases between the two germline ends. Germline CDR1 MNHEY, CDR2 SVGAGI. In DNA, the CDR3 is TGTGCCAGCAGTTACTCGCGGCCCCAAGGTTCACCCCTCCACTTT. Its protein product is CASSYSRPQGSPLHF.

This chain connects TRBV4-2 to TRBJ1-2; the match to TRBD1 covers 8 bases. The germline V gene encodes CDR1 LGHNA and CDR2 YNFKEQ. The CDR3 spans 16 residues. J was trimmed by 6 bases and V by 0 bases; bases with no gene match: 9. CDR3 residues: CASSQEVKATGDGYTF. The CDR3 bases are TGTGCCAGCAGCCAAGAGGTTAAGGCGACAGGGGATGGCTACACCTTC.

The gene calls are TRBV5-8 and TRBJ2-3; 8 bases align to TRBD2. Germline V gives CDR1 SGHTS, CDR2 YDEGEE. J lost 2 bases, V lost 3 bases, and 8 bases had no gene match. This CDR3 has 16 amino acids. The CDR3 protein is CASSYIAGTFTDTQYF. Written as DNA, the CDR3 is TGTGCCAGCAGCTACATAGCGGGGACATTCACAGATACGCAGTATTTT.

CDR3 in amino acids: CASSVGRASGELFF. The CDR3 DNA reads TGTGCCAGCAGTGTGGGCAGGGCTTCCGGGGAGCTGTTTTTT. This sequence joins TRBV2 and TRBJ2-2; D possibly corresponds to TRBD1 (5 bases). This CDR3 has 14 amino acids. Germline V lookup: CDR1 SNHLY, CDR2 FYNNEI. V was cut by 4 bases and J by 6 bases, with 12 bases left in between.

V gene TRBV5-4 combines with J gene TRBJ1-2, with 7 bases aligning to TRBD1. The CDR3 spans 13 residues. CDR1 and CDR2 from the germline V gene are SGHNT and YYREEE (reference sequence). V lost 2 bases and J lost 13; bases outside the gene matches: 11. The CDR3 DNA follows: TGTGCCAGCAGCTTAAAACAGGGGACGAGCGGCACCTTC. Translating gives CASSLKQGTSGTF.

The CDR3 DNA reads as TGTGCCAGCAGCAAATTTGGGGAACACGCGGGGGAGCAGTACGTC. It codes for CASSKFGEHAGEQYV. The V call is TRBV21-1, the J call TRBJ2-7; the table gives TRBD2 as D, unverified against the DNA. TRBV21-1 constitutes a pseudogene. The CDR3 is 15 amino acids.

This clone has a handful of counts. This chain links TRBV3-1 (or the pseudogene TRBV3-2) with TRBJ2-3; unclear D gene. Germline lookup yields CDR1 LGHDT and CDR2 YNNKEL (reference sequence). The CDR3 covers 16 residues. V was shortened by 4 bases and J by 2 bases, with 16 bases between the two germline ends. DNA of the CDR3: TGTGCCAGCAGCCCCCTCGGTAATACGTACACAGATACGCAGTATTTT. It codes for CASSPLGNTYTDTQYF.

This clone was seen only a few times. Other DNA sequences in the sample encode the same CDR3. J is TRBJ1-2 and V is TRBV6-1; weak D call: TRBD1 (6 bases). V lost 3 bases and J 4 bases, leaving 9 bases between the germline ends. CDR1 MNHNS and CDR2 SASEGT come from the germline V gene. The CDR3 has 13 amino acids. DNA of the CDR3: TGTGCCAGCAGTGAGGGGGCTGGCTATGGCTACACCTTC. As protein: CASSEGAGYGYTF.

J is TRBJ1-2 and V is TRBV9, with unresolved D. The germline V gene has CDR1 SGDLS and CDR2 YYNGEE. This CDR3 spans 14 amino acids. V gave up 0 bases and J gave up 7 bases, with 13 bases separating them. The CDR3: CASSVAQGRTGYTF. CDR3 DNA: TGTGCCAGCAGCGTAGCGCAAGGGAGGACTGGCTACACCTTC.

V and J are TRBV19 and TRBJ1-1; D is undetermined. The CDR3 runs to 12 residues. Trimming left V 10 bases short and J 4 bases short, with 13 bases between. Germline V gene lookup returns CDR1 LNHDA and CDR2 SQIVND (reference sequence). This chain's CDR3 is CATRATTTEAFF. The CDR3 nucleotides read TGTGCCACGAGGGCGACGACCACTGAAGCTTTCTTT.

This clone was counted a few times. This chain uses TRBV6-2 or TRBV6-3 with TRBJ2-5; weak D call: TRBD1 (5 bases). Trimming pared 7 bases from V and 4 bases from J, leaving 19 bases between. CDR3 length: 15 amino acids. Germline values: CDR1 MNHEY, CDR2 SVGEGT. CDR3 protein: CASTPTSRVSETQYF. The CDR3 coding sequence is TGTGCCAGCACCCCGACATCCAGGGTCTCAGAGACCCAGTACTTC.